Below, 24 T cell receptor beta chains from the same sample are listed, as sequenced in a study of blood T cell repertoires in COVID-19 (dated by TCRdb to about 2020). Preparation of the library involved the immunoSEQ multiplex PCR assay. TCRdb mirrors the immuneACCESS table, restricted to in-frame sequences. Some clones are absent from its copies; in checked studies, under half trace to an unresolved V gene, and the reason for the others is unknown. For this sample there are 95,000 to 150,000 clones; over 65% appear just once. The top ten clones comprise approximately 4.5% of the sample. Sequencing was performed on peripheral blood. These receptors were taken from a woman in her 70s with acute or convalescent COVID-19.

The J gene is TRBJ2-6, the V gene TRBV5-5; D gene uncertain. Trimming stripped 5 bases from V and 0 bases from J, with 9 bases between. The CDR3 runs to 15 residues. CDR1 is SGHKS and CDR2 is YYEKEE in the germline V gene (reference sequence). This CDR3 is CASRKDSSGANVLTF. As DNA, the CDR3 is TGTGCCAGCAGGAAAGACTCCTCTGGGGCCAACGTCCTGACTTTC.

The V gene is TRBV2, the J gene TRBJ1-5, with 8 bases identical to TRBD1. V was clipped by 5 bases and J by 0 bases; unmatched bases: 9. The V gene's germline CDR1 is SNHLY and CDR2 FYNNEI. This CDR3 comprises 17 residues. The CDR3 nucleotides read TGTGCCAGCAGTCGGGACAGGTTGGGGAATAGCAATCAGCCCCAGCATTTT. Its protein is CASSRDRLGNSNQPQHF.

This rearrangement joins TRBV19 to TRBJ2-5; D is possibly TRBD1 (6 bases). V lost 4 bases, J lost 4 bases, and 10 bases lay in between. CDR3 size: 13 residues. CDR1 and CDR2 from the germline V gene are LNHDA and SQIVND (reference sequence). CDR3 residues: CASSTLGGETQYF. CDR3 DNA: TGTGCCAGTAGTACCCTAGGGGGAGAGACCCAGTACTTC. The whole variable domain, filled in from reference TRBV19 and TRBJ2-5, reads DGGITQSPKYLFRKEGQNVTLSCEQNLNHDAMYWYRQDPGQGLRLIYYSQIVNDFQKGDIAEGYSVSREKKESFPLTVTSAQKNPTAFYLCASSTLGGETQYFGPGTRLLVL.

In DNA, the CDR3 is TGTGCCAGCAGAGTGCACAGGGCACACGGCTACACCTTC. Translating gives CASRVHRAHGYTF. The chain combines TRBV6-5 with TRBJ1-2; perhaps TRBD1 as D (6 bases). Germline V gene data show CDR1 as MNHEY and CDR2 as SVGAGI. This CDR3 contains 13 residues. Trimming removed 6 bases at V and 8 bases at J, with 16 bases between.

The rearrangement links TRBV3-1 (or the pseudogene TRBV3-2) to TRBJ2-7; D might be TRBD1 (7 bases). The CDR3 extends over 17 amino acids. Germline CDR1 is LGHDT and CDR2 is YNNKEL (reference sequence). V lost 2 bases and J lost 1, with 18 bases in between. The CDR3 DNA is TGTGCCAGCAGCCAATCCCCGTCGGCAGGGGGGTCCTACGAGCAGTACTTC. This codes for CASSQSPSAGGSYEQYF.

This clone was counted between two and nine times. The CDR3 DNA reads as TGTGCCAGCAGCGTAGCGGGAACAAGAGCCTACAATGAGCAGTTCTTC. As protein: CASSVAGTRAYNEQFF. J is TRBJ2-1 and V is TRBV9; a weak D match, TRBD2 (5 bases). The CDR3 is made up of 16 amino acids. V was cut by 0 bases and J by 2 bases, with 12 bases left in between. Germline V gene sequence: CDR1 SGDLS, CDR2 YYNGEE.

Note on this clone: Mismatch with germline at one junction end may stem from a read error. The chain couples TRBV7-9 to TRBJ2-3; 14 nucleotides agree with TRBD2. There are 13 residues in the CDR3. Per germline, CDR1 SEHNR and CDR2 FQNEAQ (reference sequence). CDR3 in DNA: TGTGCCAGCAGAGGACTAGCGGGGGGTTTTTGGGATTTT. Encoded protein: CASRGLAGGFWDF.

J is TRBJ2-5 and V is TRBV11-3; 10 bases match TRBD1. Germline CDR1 is SGHNT and CDR2 is YENEEA. CDR3 length: 15 residues. The junction had 2 bases not matched to a gene; V was cut back by 3 bases and J by 1 base. CDR3 amino acids: CASSFGQGGQETQYF. The CDR3 region has the DNA TGTGCCAGCAGCTTCGGACAGGGGGGCCAAGAGACCCAGTACTTC.

The J gene is TRBJ2-3, the V gene TRBV6-1, with TRBD2 identical over 7 bases. CDR1 and CDR2 (germline): MNHNS, SASEGT. V was pared by 2 bases and J by 2 bases, with 7 bases of the junction left unmatched. The CDR3 has 16 amino acids. The CDR3 sequence: CASSEFRAGYTDTQYF. In DNA, the CDR3 is TGTGCCAGCAGTGAATTTCGAGCGGGGTACACAGATACGCAGTATTTT.

The genes are TRBV9 and TRBJ2-5; 7 bases match TRBD2. The V gene's germline CDR1 is SGDLS and CDR2 YYNGEE. V trimming: 4 bases; J trimming: 3 bases; junction bases outside the gene matches: 6. The CDR3 runs to 14 residues. CDR3 amino acids: CASSPSSGEETQYF. The CDR3 DNA sequence: TGTGCCAGCAGCCCCAGCAGCGGGGAAGAGACCCAGTACTTC.

The CDR3 region is CASARYRGTSNQPQHF. For the CDR3, the DNA is TGTGCCAGTGCTAGATACAGGGGAACTAGCAATCAGCCCCAGCATTTT. The V gene is TRBV19, the J gene TRBJ1-5; 7 bases fit TRBD1. The CDR3 loop spans 16 amino acids. Trimming removed 8 bases from V and 0 bases from J; junction bases left unmatched: 10. Germline V gene sequence: CDR1 LNHDA, CDR2 SQIVND (reference sequence).

The chain employs TRBV20-1 and TRBJ1-2; D might be TRBD1 (5 bases). The CDR3 totals 13 residues. CDR1 is DFQATT, CDR2 SNEGSKA, per germline (reference sequence). The V and J ends lost 3 bases and 6 bases respectively, with 14 bases between them. CDR3 in DNA: TGCAGTGCTAGTAATAAGGGGAGGCATGGCTACACCTTC. This translates into CSASNKGRHGYTF.

The chain has TRBV5-6 and TRBJ1-4; D possibly corresponds to TRBD1 (6 bases). Germline-derived CDR1 and CDR2 are SGHDT and YYEEEE. The CDR3 length is 18 residues. V was cut by 4 bases and J by 0 bases, with 19 bases left in between. The CDR3 DNA reads as TGTGCCAGCAGCCCCCAAGGTCGGGGGGGCCCAACTAATGAAAAACTGTTTTTT. Amino acid sequence: CASSPQGRGGPTNEKLFF.

The rearrangement joins TRBV6-5 to TRBJ1-4; 7 nucleotides align to TRBD1. Per germline, CDR1 MNHEY and CDR2 SVGAGI. The ends lost 5 bases at V and 3 bases at J; junction bases unmatched: 6. This CDR3 region has 15 residues. The CDR3 protein is CASSIQGYANEKLFF. The CDR3 nucleotides are TGTGCCAGCAGTATACAGGGGTACGCTAATGAAAAACTGTTTTTT.

This rearrangement joins TRBV2 to TRBJ1-2; TRBD1 matches 7 bases. CDR3 length: 14 amino acids. The germline gives CDR1 SNHLY, CDR2 FYNNEI. Trimming removed 5 bases from V and 7 bases from J; junction bases left unmatched: 10. DNA of the CDR3: TGTGCCAGCAGTAGGGACAGAGGGGGGATTGGCTACACCTTC. Its translation is CASSRDRGGIGYTF.

The rearrangement joins TRBV6-5 to TRBJ2-4, with no clear D. CDR1 is MNHEY, CDR2 SVGAGI, per germline. Trimming took 0 bases from V and 0 from J, leaving 9 bases between them. The CDR3 length is 16 residues. The CDR3 is CASSYSRGLAKNIQYF. CDR3 in DNA: TGTGCCAGCAGTTACTCGCGAGGTTTAGCCAAAAACATTCAGTACTTC.

The rearrangement joins TRBV12-3 or TRBV12-4 to TRBJ2-1, with D unclear. The CDR3 is 12 amino acids. V was clipped by 6 bases and J by 6 bases, with 9 bases between them. The DNA of the CDR3 is TGTGCCAGCAGGCTGCAGCGCAATGAGCAGTTCTTC. Translating it yields CASRLQRNEQFF.

The gene calls are TRBV6-4 and TRBJ2-5; TRBD1 matches at 11 bases. The trim removed 6 bases at V and 3 bases at J, leaving 0 bases unmatched. Germline V gene sequence: CDR1 MRHNA, CDR2 SNTAGT. This CDR3 spans 13 amino acids. CDR3 nucleotide sequence: TGTGCCAGCAGGGGACAGGGGGAAGAGACCCAGTACTTC. Amino acids: CASRGQGEETQYF.

The chain combines TRBV12-3 or TRBV12-4 with TRBJ1-1; no reliable D call. Trimming removed 2 bases at V and 6 bases at J, with 10 bases between. The CDR3 sequence is 13 residues long. The CDR3 region is CASSLNGVAEAFF. The CDR3 DNA reads as TGTGCCAGCAGTTTAAACGGGGTGGCTGAAGCTTTCTTT.

The chain employs TRBV7-7 and TRBJ1-1; D gene unclear. V shed 3 bases and J shed 3 bases, with 8 bases lying between them. The CDR3 is 13 residues long. CDR1 is SSHAT and CDR2 is FNYEAQ in the germline V gene (reference sequence). Written as DNA, the CDR3 is TGTGCCAGCAGCTTGTTGGCTTACACTGAAGCTTTCTTT. Translated: CASSLLAYTEAFF.

The chain recombines TRBV5-4 with TRBJ1-4; 10 bases align to TRBD1. Germline-derived CDR1 and CDR2 are SGHNT and YYREEE (reference sequence). Trimming at V came to 4 bases and at J to 5 bases, leaving 2 bases not matched to a gene. CDR3 length equals 14 residues. The CDR3 sequence is CASSRTGGNEKLFF. The CDR3 region has the DNA TGTGCCAGCAGCCGGACAGGGGGGAATGAAAAACTGTTTTTT.

The V call is TRBV19, the J call TRBJ1-5; D remains ambiguous. Germline CDR1 and CDR2: LNHDA and SQIVND (reference sequence). This CDR3 is built from 14 residues. Between the trimmed V and J ends, which lost 9 bases and 4 bases, there was a span of 16 bases. Here the CDR3 DNA reads TGTGCCAGCCACCGGCGGGGTCTTAATCAGCCCCAGCATTTT. Translation: CASHRRGLNQPQHF.

The J gene is TRBJ1-4, the V gene TRBV6-1, with D tentatively TRBD1 (5 bases). Deletions cut 3 bases from V and 8 bases from J, with 16 bases between. The CDR3 runs 15 residues. Germline V CDR1 and CDR2: MNHNS, SASEGT. CDR3 protein: CASSEDGGSGEKLFF. CDR3 in DNA: TGTGCCAGCAGTGAGGACGGGGGGTCTGGAGAAAAACTGTTTTTT.

This chain joins TRBV9 and TRBJ2-2; possible D gene TRBD1, 6 bases. Trimming removed 0 bases from V and 3 bases from J, with 15 bases in between. The CDR3 totals 17 residues. Germline V gene sequence: CDR1 SGDLS, CDR2 YYNGEE. The CDR3, as DNA: TGTGCCAGCAGCGTAGCTTCGCGGACAGATTACACCGGGGAGCTGTTTTTT. Protein: CASSVASRTDYTGELFF.